Following are 3 T cell receptor beta chains from one sample sequenced in a study of blood T cell repertoires in COVID-19. Measured with immunoSEQ multiplex PCR; TCRdb has only the in-frame clones, and not every one. The data hold under 300,000 clones, with roughly 80% observed a single time. The sequencing sample was made of peripheral blood. These receptors all come from a woman between 18 and 29 years old with acute or convalescent COVID-19.

The count of this clone is one. The chain links TRBV3-1 (or the pseudogene TRBV3-2) to TRBJ1-2, with D tentatively TRBD1 (5 bases). The V gene's germline CDR1 is LGHDT and CDR2 YNNKEL (reference sequence). The CDR3 consists of 13 residues. V was cut by 0 bases and J by 8 bases, with 10 bases left in between. Here the CDR3 reads CASSQEGAPGYTF. CDR3 bases: TGTGCCAGCAGCCAAGAAGGGGCGCCCGGCTACACCTTC.

Here the CDR3 reads CASNLPGLASEQYF. As DNA, the CDR3 is TGTGCCAGCAATCTGCCGGGACTAGCTAGTGAGCAGTACTTC. The rearrangement links TRBV6-6 to TRBJ2-7; 9 bases map to TRBD2. The germline gives CDR1 MNHNY, CDR2 SVGAGI (reference sequence). Trimming cost V 7 bases and J 7 bases; bases outside gene matches: 11. The length of the CDR3 is 14 residues.

This chain joins TRBV11-1 and TRBJ1-5, with D possibly being TRBD1 (5 bases). This CDR3 region has 15 residues. From germline, CDR1 is SGHAT and CDR2 FQDESV (reference sequence). V shed 1 base and J shed 3 bases, with 10 bases lying between them. The CDR3 DNA follows: TGTGCCAGCAGCTTAGGTGGCAGGGACAATCAGCCCCAGCATTTT. Translating it yields CASSLGGRDNQPQHF.